The 27 T cell receptor beta chains below were found in one sample sequenced in a study of T-cell memory formation after mild COVID-19. TCRdb analysed the 5' RACE reads with MiXCR anew, one entry per CDR3 protein. The sample gives 500,000 to 600,000 distinct CDR3 sequences, roughly 18% of which show up once; around 12% is in the top ten. The sequenced sample consisted of PBMCs or a T cell subset sorted from them (not recorded which). The origin of the receptors is an adult woman who had mild COVID-19 (a few samples of this study predate the infection). Cell type and time point are not known.

This clonotype was counted between two and nine times. The rearrangement links TRBV6-1 to TRBJ2-2; TRBD1 matches 8 bases. Trimming at V came to 3 bases and at J to 6 bases, leaving 6 bases not matched to a gene. CDR3 length: 15 residues. Germline CDR1 MNHNS, CDR2 SASEGT. CDR3 in amino acids: CASSDQGAAAGELFF. For the CDR3, the DNA is TGTGCCAGCAGTGACCAGGGGGCAGCAGCCGGGGAGCTGTTTTTT.

This clonotype was counted a few times. The V gene is TRBV29-1, the J gene TRBJ2-7; 8 bases map to TRBD1. Trimming at V came to 7 bases and at J to 4 bases, leaving 12 bases not matched to a gene. This CDR3 has 14 amino acids. The germline V gene has CDR1 SQVTM and CDR2 ANQGSEA. The CDR3 sequence: CSARGGQGEYEQYF. The CDR3 DNA reads as TGCAGCGCAAGAGGAGGACAGGGAGAGTACGAGCAGTACTTC.

V is TRBV5-1 and J is TRBJ2-5; D is uncertain. In germline, CDR1 is SGHRS, CDR2 YFSETQ. The CDR3 is 11 residues long. V was cut by 3 bases and J by 2 bases, with 2 bases left in between. This CDR3 is CASSWQETQYF. In nucleotides, the CDR3 is TGCGCCAGCAGCTGGCAAGAGACCCAGTACTTC.

This clonotype was seen a handful of times. The chain uses TRBV19 and TRBJ2-7; 11 positions agree with TRBD1. The J segment lost 4 bases and the V segment lost 3 bases, leaving 2 bases of the junction unmatched. The CDR3 spans 14 residues. Germline V lookup: CDR1 LNHDA, CDR2 SQIVND (reference sequence). The CDR3, as DNA: TGTGCCAGTAGTATGGGGACAGGGGGATACGAGCAGTACTTC. It yields the protein CASSMGTGGYEQYF.

The rearrangement links TRBV5-8 to TRBJ2-1, with 11 bases that match TRBD2. The V gene's germline CDR1 is SGHTS and CDR2 YDEGEE. This CDR3 comprises 16 residues. With 4 bases clipped from V and 9 bases from J, the junction kept 12 bases outside the gene matches. This CDR3 is CASSVGQLAGEGEQFF. The CDR3 coding sequence is TGTGCCAGCAGCGTGGGCCAACTAGCGGGGGAGGGTGAGCAGTTCTTC.

Only a few counts were recorded for this clonotype. The gene calls are TRBV5-5 and TRBJ2-1; TRBD2 matches at 14 bases. The ends lost 4 bases at V and 6 bases at J; junction bases unmatched: 9. Germline-derived CDR1 and CDR2 are SGHKS and YYEKEE (reference sequence). This CDR3 spans 17 amino acids. The CDR3 bases are TGTGCCAGCAGCCACAGACTAGCGGGAGGGCCAGTCAATGAGCAGTTCTTC. Its translation is CASSHRLAGGPVNEQFF.

With regard to this clonotype: A much larger clone lies a single base off, so this may be a read error. This chain connects TRBV3-1 to TRBJ2-1; D may correspond to TRBD1 or TRBD2 (5 bases each). This CDR3 region has 13 residues. Germline CDR1 LGHDT, CDR2 YNNKEL (reference sequence). The V end lost 7 bases, the J end lost 10 bases, and 17 bases lay between the germline ends. For the CDR3, the DNA is TGTGCCAGCAACCTGGGTGTCGGGGACGAGCAGTTCTTC. This encodes CASNLGVGDEQFF.

This clonotype was counted between two and nine times. The rearrangement joins TRBV7-8 to TRBJ2-1, with 14 bases that match TRBD2. Germline CDR1 reads SGHVS; CDR2 reads FQNEAQ. V shed 5 bases, J shed 8 bases, and the junction held 8 bases outside the gene matches. This CDR3 has 16 residues. The DNA for the CDR3 is TGTGCCAGCAGCCCCGCCGGGACTAGCGGGAGCTATGAGCAGTTCTTC. It codes for CASSPAGTSGSYEQFF.

This rearrangement joins TRBV29-1 to TRBJ2-7; 10 bases align to TRBD1. This CDR3 region has 13 residues. The germline V gene encodes CDR1 SQVTM and CDR2 ANQGSEA. V lost 6 bases and J lost 4; bases outside the gene matches: 6. The CDR3 bases are TGCAGCGTGGGGACAGGGGACTTATACGAGCAGTACTTC. Residues: CSVGTGDLYEQYF.

This clonotype was seen only a few times. The chain recombines TRBV6-5 with TRBJ2-3; D is ambiguous. This CDR3 contains 16 residues. The V end lost 0 bases, the J end lost 3 bases, and 13 bases lay between the germline ends. Germline assignment: CDR1 MNHEY and CDR2 SVGAGI. The CDR3 DNA reads TGTGCCAGCAGTTACTCTGTTAGTATGGAAACAGATACGCAGTATTTT. It codes for CASSYSVSMETDTQYF.

In this sample, this clonotype turned up a few times. The chain uses TRBV30 and TRBJ1-2, with a possible D match to TRBD1 (5 bases). Germline V gene data show CDR1 as GTSNPN and CDR2 as SVGIG (reference sequence). This CDR3 is built from 14 residues. With 3 bases removed from V and 6 bases from J, the gap between germline ends came to 17 bases. This CDR3 reads CAWRLRDTWDGYTF. DNA of the CDR3: TGTGCCTGGAGACTCAGGGATACATGGGATGGCTACACCTTC.

The genes are TRBV7-2 and TRBJ2-2; D is perhaps TRBD1 or TRBD2 (7 bases each). V was shortened by 3 bases and J by 6 bases, with 23 bases between the two germline ends. There are 18 residues in the CDR3. The germline V gene encodes CDR1 SGHTA and CDR2 FQGNSA. The CDR3 region is CASSFKGGRTGRAGELFF. The CDR3, as DNA: TGTGCCAGCAGCTTTAAGGGGGGGCGGACAGGTCGAGCCGGGGAGCTGTTTTTT. The variable domain in full, completed from reference TRBV7-2 and TRBJ2-2, reads GAGVSQSPSNKVTEKGKDVELRCDPISGHTALYWYRQSLGQGLEFLIYFQGNSAPDKSGLPSDRFSAERTGGSVSTLTIQRTQQEDSAVYLCASSFKGGRTGRAGELFFGEGSRLTVL.

This clonotype was seen a few times. The chain has TRBV6-5 and TRBJ1-1; 11 bases are shared with TRBD1. CDR3 size: 13 residues. CDR1 MNHEY and CDR2 SVGAGI come from the germline V gene. V dropped 7 bases and J dropped 10; count of bases not matched to a gene: 8. CDR3 bases: TGTGCCAGCATTTCCCGGGACAGGGGGGGAGCTTTCTTT. Amino acids: CASISRDRGGAFF.

The genes are TRBV7-8 and TRBJ1-4; 9 bases line up with TRBD1. Losses at the gene ends were 5 bases for V and 3 bases for J; bases not matched to a gene: 7. The CDR3 length is 16 residues. In germline, CDR1 is SGHVS, CDR2 FQNEAQ. This CDR3 is CASSPSRTGANEKLFF. The CDR3 nucleotides read TGTGCCAGCAGCCCAAGCCGGACAGGGGCTAATGAAAAACTGTTTTTT. The full variable domain, its missing parts supplied by reference TRBV7-8 and TRBJ1-4, is GAGVSQSPRYKVAKRGQDVALRCDPISGHVSLFWYQQALGQGPEFLTYFQNEAQLDKSGLPSDRFFAERPEGSVSTLKIQRTQQEDSAVYLCASSPSRTGANEKLFFGSGTQLSVL.

This clonotype was picked up a small number of times. V usage is TRBV19 and J usage is TRBJ2-2; D unresolved. V lost 3 bases to trimming and J lost 3 bases, with 11 bases between them. Germline CDR1 LNHDA, CDR2 SQIVND (reference sequence). The CDR3 contains 15 residues. CDR3 region: CASSIAPGHTGELFF. The CDR3 region has the DNA TGTGCCAGTAGTATCGCCCCTGGGCACACCGGGGAGCTGTTTTTT.

This clonotype appeared a few times. This sequence joins TRBV24-1 and TRBJ1-1; D ambiguous. This CDR3 has 13 residues. The germline gives CDR1 KGHDR, CDR2 SFDVKD. V was clipped by 4 bases and J by 6 bases, with 11 bases between them. CDR3 in amino acids: CATSDPGLPEAFF. The CDR3 DNA is TGTGCCACCAGTGACCCCGGTTTACCTGAAGCTTTCTTT.

CDR3 sequence: CASSYDRGSSGNTIYF. The CDR3 DNA reads as TGTGCCAGCTCATATGACAGGGGAAGCTCTGGAAACACCATATATTTT. This chain uses TRBV18 with TRBJ1-3, with 8 nucleotides matching TRBD1. CDR1 is KGHSH and CDR2 is LQKENI in the germline V gene. Trimming removed 5 bases from V and 0 bases from J; junction bases left unmatched: 6. CDR3 size: 16 residues.

The rearrangement uses TRBV9 and TRBJ1-1; 9 bases map to TRBD1. The CDR3 is 16 amino acids. The germline V gene encodes CDR1 SGDLS and CDR2 YYNGEE. V trimming: 0 bases; J trimming: 1 base; junction bases outside the gene matches: 4. In DNA, the CDR3 is TGTGCCAGCAGCGTAGAGGGACAGGGATCGAACACTGAAGCTTTCTTT. This translates into CASSVEGQGSNTEAFF. Filled out from reference TRBV9 and TRBJ1-1, the complete variable domain reads DSGVTQTPKHLITATGQRVTLRCSPRSGDLSVYWYQQSLDQGLQFLIQYYNGEERAKGNILERFSAQQFPDLHSELNLSSLELGDSALYFCASSVEGQGSNTEAFFGQGTRLTVV.

This clonotype was observed a handful of times. The chain uses TRBV6-5 and TRBJ2-4, with TRBD2 matching 10 bases. The V segment lost 2 bases and the J segment 6 bases; nucleotides outside the gene matches: 4. CDR1 is MNHEY and CDR2 is SVGAGI in the germline V gene. The CDR3 sequence is 15 residues long. The CDR3 loop is CASSYQRGGRNIQYF. The CDR3 DNA follows: TGTGCCAGCAGTTACCAGCGGGGGGGCCGAAACATTCAGTACTTC.

The chain combines TRBV12-3 or TRBV12-4 with TRBJ2-2, with a tentative D call TRBD2 (7 bases). V lost 1 base and J 3 bases, leaving 9 bases between the germline ends. This CDR3 has 15 amino acids. The CDR3 DNA sequence: TGTGCCAGCAGTTTAGGGGGGGGCCACACCGGGGAGCTGTTTTTT. This translates into CASSLGGGHTGELFF.

The genes are TRBV7-2 and TRBJ1-1, with D possibly matching TRBD1 (5 bases). The CDR3 runs 14 residues. V gave up 5 bases and J gave up 1 base, with 11 bases separating them. Germline V gene sequence: CDR1 SGHTA, CDR2 FQGNSA. The CDR3 sequence: CASSTRDQNTEAFF. In DNA, the CDR3 is TGTGCCAGCAGCACCCGGGACCAGAACACTGAAGCTTTCTTT.

The rearrangement links TRBV13 to TRBJ2-1; possibly TRBD1 or TRBD2 for D (5 bases each). Germline CDR1 and CDR2: PRHDT and FYEKMQ (reference sequence). Trimming stripped 5 bases from V and 0 bases from J, with 11 bases between. The CDR3 has 15 residues. The CDR3 bases are TGTGCCAGCAGCGTGGGACCGACCTCCTACAATGAGCAGTTCTTC. Translating it yields CASSVGPTSYNEQFF.

The chain joins TRBV2 to TRBJ2-1, with TRBD2 matching 8 bases. Germline CDR1 reads SNHLY; CDR2 reads FYNNEI. The CDR3 is made up of 16 amino acids. V was pared by 3 bases and J by 9 bases, with 13 bases of the junction left unmatched. The CDR3 spells CASSDSTGTRSPEQFF. The CDR3, as DNA: TGTGCCAGCAGTGACTCAACCGGGACTAGAAGTCCTGAGCAGTTCTTC.

This chain joins TRBV7-9 and TRBJ1-3; D is perhaps TRBD1 (5 bases). V lost 1 base and J lost 0, with 10 bases in between. This CDR3 is 16 amino acids long. From germline, CDR1 is SEHNR and CDR2 FQNEAQ (reference sequence). Written as DNA, the CDR3 is TGTGCCAGCAGCTTAGTGGGGACTCTCTCTGGAAACACCATATATTTT. This encodes CASSLVGTLSGNTIYF.

The sample holds a few counts of this clonotype. This CDR3 reads CASRGSALPRSGNTIYF. In DNA form, the CDR3 reads TGTGCCAGCAGGGGGTCAGCTCTACCCCGCTCTGGAAACACCATATATTTT. This chain uses TRBV6-6 with TRBJ1-3; D not certain. Trimming pared 6 bases from V and 0 bases from J, leaving 18 bases between. Germline V gene lookup returns CDR1 MNHNY and CDR2 SVGAGI (reference sequence). The CDR3 runs 17 residues.

This clonotype was found a few times. This chain links TRBV11-2 with TRBJ2-1; TRBD2 matches 13 bases. The V gene end was trimmed by 5 bases and the J gene end by 9 bases; junction bases not matched to a gene: 13. Germline V gene sequence: CDR1 SGHAT, CDR2 FQNNGV. The CDR3 length is 17 residues. The CDR3 DNA sequence: TGTGCCAGCAGCCTGGGGACTAGCGGGAATTTAGCCGGTGAGCAGTTCTTC. Translated: CASSLGTSGNLAGEQFF.

The chain carries TRBV20-1 and TRBJ2-3, with a possible D match to TRBD2 (5 bases). Trimming left V 5 bases short and J 0 bases short, with 12 bases between. The CDR3 is made up of 14 amino acids. Germline V CDR1 and CDR2: DFQATT, SNEGSKA (reference sequence). CDR3 residues: CSARLSASTDTQYF. CDR3 nucleotides: TGCAGTGCTCGCCTTAGCGCTAGCACAGATACGCAGTATTTT.